The rows below give T cell receptor beta chains drawn from one sample of a study of cytomegalovirus exposure and HLA in healthy donors. The protocol was immunoSEQ multiplex PCR, while the TCRdb copy is restricted to in-frame clones and leaves out a portion. In the table there are roughly 200,000 clones, about 70% of which are singletons. What was sequenced was PBMCs. All receptors derive from a man aged 35 to 55 in good health and CMV-seropositive. Each CDR3 is given with its conserved first and last residue. D genes are given only for firm matches. Clone size appears in some rows only: once, few, many, or a class for an expanded clone.

d_call: -
v_call: TRBV5-6
j_call: TRBJ2-7
clone_size: -
cdr3_aa: CASSGGTVGYEQYF
cdr3_nt: TGTGCCAGCAGCGGGGGCACAGTAGGTTACGAGCAGTACTTC

d_call: -
v_call: TRBV5-4
j_call: TRBJ2-6
clone_size: -
cdr3_aa: CASSLLRSGNVLTF
cdr3_nt: TGTGCCAGCAGCTTGCTCCGGTCCGGTAACGTCCTGACTTTC

d_call: TRBD1
v_call: TRBV6-5
j_call: TRBJ1-5
clone_size: -
cdr3_aa: CASSRQGVGDQPQHF
cdr3_nt: TGTGCCAGCAGTCGACAGGGGGTAGGAGATCAGCCCCAGCATTTT

d_call: -
v_call: TRBV7-9
j_call: TRBJ1-2
clone_size: -
cdr3_aa: CSSSTQGWDYGYTF
cdr3_nt: TGTTCCAGCAGCACCCAGGGGTGGGATTATGGCTACACCTTC

d_call: -
v_call: TRBV11-3
j_call: TRBJ1-4
clone_size: -
cdr3_aa: CASSLGAGANEKLFF
cdr3_nt: TGTGCCAGCAGCCTCGGGGCAGGGGCTAATGAAAAACTGTTTTTT

d_call: -
v_call: TRBV28
j_call: TRBJ2-1
clone_size: -
cdr3_aa: CASSLPSSYNEQFF
cdr3_nt: TGTGCCAGCAGTTTACCTAGCTCCTACAATGAGCAGTTCTTC

d_call: -
v_call: TRBV5-6
j_call: TRBJ1-4
clone_size: -
cdr3_aa: CASSLAGVEATEKLFF
cdr3_nt: TGTGCCAGCAGCTTGGCCGGGGTTGAGGCGACTGAAAAACTGTTTTTT

d_call: -
v_call: TRBV10-3
j_call: TRBJ1-6
clone_size: -
cdr3_aa: CAISESGGNSPLHF
cdr3_nt: TGTGCCATCAGTGAGTCGGGGGGAAATTCACCCCTCCACTTT

d_call: -
v_call: TRBV9
j_call: TRBJ1-3
clone_size: -
cdr3_aa: CASSEQGTGNTIYF
cdr3_nt: TGTGCCAGCAGCGAACAGGGTACTGGAAACACCATATATTTT

d_call: -
v_call: TRBV7-2
j_call: TRBJ1-2
clone_size: -
cdr3_aa: CASTRERDGYTF
cdr3_nt: TGTGCCAGCACCCGGGAGAGGGACGGCTACACCTTC

d_call: TRBD1
v_call: TRBV4-3
j_call: TRBJ2-7
clone_size: -
cdr3_aa: CASSQSQDRGYEQYF
cdr3_nt: TGCGCCAGCAGCCAATCCCAGGACAGGGGCTACGAGCAGTACTTC

d_call: TRBD1
v_call: TRBV2
j_call: TRBJ2-1
clone_size: once
cdr3_aa: CASSDSDPRQGQFF
cdr3_nt: TGTGCCAGCAGTGATTCAGACCCCAGACAGGGACAGTTCTTC

d_call: -
v_call: TRBV10-3
j_call: TRBJ1-1
clone_size: -
cdr3_aa: CASSGAANTEAFF
cdr3_nt: TGTGCCAGCTCAGGGGCGGCGAACACTGAAGCTTTCTTT

d_call: -
v_call: TRBV6-1
j_call: TRBJ2-1
clone_size: -
cdr3_aa: CASSGERGTEQFF
cdr3_nt: TGTGCCAGCAGCGGTGAGAGGGGGACTGAGCAGTTCTTC

d_call: TRBD1
v_call: TRBV7-9
j_call: TRBJ1-5
clone_size: -
cdr3_aa: CASRWEGRGPTQPQHF
cdr3_nt: TGTGCCAGCAGGTGGGAAGGCAGGGGGCCAACTCAGCCCCAGCATTTT

d_call: -
v_call: TRBV5-1
j_call: TRBJ1-2
clone_size: -
cdr3_aa: CASSFRGAGPHPGYTF
cdr3_nt: TGCGCCAGCAGTTTTCGGGGGGCGGGACCCCATCCAGGCTACACCTTC

d_call: TRBD1
v_call: TRBV6-6
j_call: TRBJ2-5
clone_size: -
cdr3_aa: CASSPWTGPLQETQYF
cdr3_nt: TGTGCCAGCAGCCCTTGGACAGGGCCCCTCCAAGAGACCCAGTACTTC

d_call: TRBD2
v_call: TRBV5-1
j_call: TRBJ2-3
clone_size: once
cdr3_aa: CASSLSSGVGADTQYF
cdr3_nt: TGCGCCAGCAGCTTATCTAGCGGGGTGGGAGCAGATACGCAGTATTTT

d_call: TRBD1
v_call: TRBV5-1
j_call: TRBJ2-7
clone_size: -
cdr3_aa: CASSLATGILSYEQYF
cdr3_nt: TGCGCCAGCAGCTTGGCGACAGGGATTCTCTCCTACGAGCAGTACTTC

d_call: -
v_call: TRBV2
j_call: TRBJ2-7
clone_size: -
cdr3_aa: CASSEGAGVGHEQYF
cdr3_nt: TGTGCCAGCAGTGAAGGGGCAGGGGTAGGGCACGAGCAGTACTTC

d_call: TRBD1
v_call: TRBV5-1
j_call: TRBJ2-7
clone_size: -
cdr3_aa: CASSLGMLARQGKHEQYF
cdr3_nt: TGCGCCAGCAGCTTGGGTATGTTGGCGCGACAGGGGAAACACGAGCAGTACTTC

d_call: -
v_call: TRBV19
j_call: TRBJ2-1
clone_size: -
cdr3_aa: CARHLQGTDEQFF
cdr3_nt: TGTGCCAGACATCTCCAGGGTACGGATGAGCAGTTCTTC

d_call: TRBD1
v_call: TRBV7-9
j_call: TRBJ2-1
clone_size: -
cdr3_aa: CASSLEGTGARNEQFF
cdr3_nt: TGTGCCAGCAGCTTAGAGGGGACAGGGGCACGCAATGAGCAGTTCTTC

d_call: -
v_call: TRBV5-6
j_call: TRBJ2-5
clone_size: -
cdr3_aa: CASSWTGETQYF
cdr3_nt: TGTGCCAGCAGTTGGACGGGGGAGACCCAGTACTTC

d_call: TRBD2
v_call: TRBV6-1
j_call: TRBJ2-7
clone_size: -
cdr3_aa: CASAGGTVADEQYF
cdr3_nt: TGTGCCAGTGCGGGGGGGACAGTTGCCGACGAGCAGTACTTC

d_call: TRBD1
v_call: TRBV6-1
j_call: TRBJ1-6
clone_size: few
cdr3_aa: CASSEIWTGEEWHNSPLHF
cdr3_nt: TGTGCCAGCAGTGAAATTTGGACAGGGGAGGAATGGCATAATTCACCCCTCCACTTT